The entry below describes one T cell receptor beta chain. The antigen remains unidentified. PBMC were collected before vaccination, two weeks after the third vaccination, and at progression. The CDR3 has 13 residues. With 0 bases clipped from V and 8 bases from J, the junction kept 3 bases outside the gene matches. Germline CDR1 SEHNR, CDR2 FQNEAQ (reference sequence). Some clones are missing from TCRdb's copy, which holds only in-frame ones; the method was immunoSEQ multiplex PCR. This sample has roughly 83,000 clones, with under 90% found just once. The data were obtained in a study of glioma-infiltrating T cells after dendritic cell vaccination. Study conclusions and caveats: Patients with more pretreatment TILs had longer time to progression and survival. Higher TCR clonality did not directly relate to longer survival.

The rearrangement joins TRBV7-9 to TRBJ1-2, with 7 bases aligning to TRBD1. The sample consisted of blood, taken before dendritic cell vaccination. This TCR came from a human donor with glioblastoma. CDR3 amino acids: CASSLAAGGGYTF. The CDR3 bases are TGTGCCAGCAGCTTAGCGGCAGGGGGAGGCTACACCTTC.